This passage covers 3 T cell receptor beta chains from one sample sequenced in a study of cytomegalovirus exposure and HLA in healthy donors. Primers for the PCR totalled 60 Vbeta and 13 Jbeta. Assay: immunoSEQ multiplex PCR; the TCRdb copy retains only in-frame clones and omits some. In total, the table holds 90,000 to 100,000 clones. The specimen sequenced was PBMCs. Source of these receptors: a woman aged 25 to 45 in good health and CMV-seronegative.

This chain links TRBV7-9 with TRBJ2-1; D remains ambiguous. V lost 5 bases and J 11 bases, leaving 10 bases between the germline ends. The CDR3 is made up of 11 amino acids. CDR1 is SEHNR, CDR2 FQNEAQ, per germline (reference sequence). The DNA for the CDR3 is TGTGCCAGCAGCCCTCACTTTAAGCAGTTCTTC. Translated: CASSPHFKQFF. The whole variable domain, remainder taken from reference TRBV7-9 and TRBJ2-1, is DTGVSQNPRHKITKRGQNVTFRCDPISEHNRLYWYRQTLGQGPEFLTYFQNEAQLEKSRLLSDRFSAERPKGSFSTLEIQRTEQGDSAMYLCASSPHFKQFFGPGTRLTVL.

V gene TRBV6-1 combines with J gene TRBJ2-7; 7 bases line up with TRBD1. J gave up 5 bases and V 7 bases, and 5 bases lay outside the gene matches. The CDR3 covers 12 residues. From germline, CDR1 is MNHNS and CDR2 SASEGT. CDR3: CASNGDRDEQYF. In nucleotides, the CDR3 is TGTGCCAGCAACGGAGACAGGGACGAGCAGTACTTC.

The rearrangement joins TRBV5-4 to TRBJ2-7, with D uncertain. The CDR3 totals 16 residues. V gave up 3 bases and J gave up 0 bases, with 16 bases separating them. Germline-derived CDR1 and CDR2 are SGHNT and YYREEE (reference sequence). The DNA of the CDR3 is TGTGCCAGCAGCTCCCCGGAGACTGCAAGCTCCTACGAGCAGTACTTC. It codes for CASSSPETASSYEQYF.